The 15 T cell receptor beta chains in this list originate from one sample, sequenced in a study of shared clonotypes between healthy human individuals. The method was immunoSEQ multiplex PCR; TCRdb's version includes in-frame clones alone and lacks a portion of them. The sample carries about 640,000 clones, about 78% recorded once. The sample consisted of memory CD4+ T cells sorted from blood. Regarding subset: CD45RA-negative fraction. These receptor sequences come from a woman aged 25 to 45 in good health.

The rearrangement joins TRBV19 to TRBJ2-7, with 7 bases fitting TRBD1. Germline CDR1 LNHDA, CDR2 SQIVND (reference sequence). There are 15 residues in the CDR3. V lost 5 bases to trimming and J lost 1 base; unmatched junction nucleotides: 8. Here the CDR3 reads CASSRSSGQSYEQYF. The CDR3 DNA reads TGTGCCAGTAGTCGTAGTTCGGGACAGTCCTACGAGCAGTACTTC. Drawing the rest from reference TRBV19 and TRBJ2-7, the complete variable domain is DGGITQSPKYLFRKEGQNVTLSCEQNLNHDAMYWYRQDPGQGLRLIYYSQIVNDFQKGDIAEGYSVSREKKESFPLTVTSAQKNPTAFYLCASSRSSGQSYEQYFGPGTRLTVT.

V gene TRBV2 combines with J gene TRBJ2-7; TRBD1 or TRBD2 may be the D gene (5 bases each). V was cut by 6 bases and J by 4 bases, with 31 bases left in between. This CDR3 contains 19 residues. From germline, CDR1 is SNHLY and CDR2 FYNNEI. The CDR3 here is CASRFSGDPLRFPTYEQYF. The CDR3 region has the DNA TGTGCCAGCAGGTTCAGTGGGGACCCACTCCGATTTCCTACATACGAGCAGTACTTC.

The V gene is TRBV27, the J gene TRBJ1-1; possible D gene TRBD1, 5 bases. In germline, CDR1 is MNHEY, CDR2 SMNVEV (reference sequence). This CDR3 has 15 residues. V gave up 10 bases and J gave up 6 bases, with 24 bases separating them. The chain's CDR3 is CATSKMQGPVSEAFF. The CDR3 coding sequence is TGTGCCACCTCGAAAATGCAGGGCCCAGTATCTGAAGCTTTCTTT.

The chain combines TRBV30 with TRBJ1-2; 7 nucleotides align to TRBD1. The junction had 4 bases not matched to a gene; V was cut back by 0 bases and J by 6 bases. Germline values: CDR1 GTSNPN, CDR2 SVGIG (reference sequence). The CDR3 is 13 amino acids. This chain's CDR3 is CAWSVHGQDGYTF. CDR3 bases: TGTGCCTGGAGTGTACATGGACAGGATGGCTACACCTTC.

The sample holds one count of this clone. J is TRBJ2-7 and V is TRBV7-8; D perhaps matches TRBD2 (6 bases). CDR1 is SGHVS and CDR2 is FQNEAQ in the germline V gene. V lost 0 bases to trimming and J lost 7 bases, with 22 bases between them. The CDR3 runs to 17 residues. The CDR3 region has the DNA TGTGCCAGCAGCTTAGCGCGGGCGCGGGAAGGTTGGGTAGAGCAGTACTTC. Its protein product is CASSLARAREGWVEQYF.

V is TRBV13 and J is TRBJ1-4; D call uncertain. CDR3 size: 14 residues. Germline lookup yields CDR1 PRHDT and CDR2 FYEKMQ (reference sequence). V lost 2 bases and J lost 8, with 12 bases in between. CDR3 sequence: CASSLRGLGEKLFF. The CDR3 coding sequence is TGTGCCAGCAGCTTACGCGGATTAGGCGAAAAACTGTTTTTT.

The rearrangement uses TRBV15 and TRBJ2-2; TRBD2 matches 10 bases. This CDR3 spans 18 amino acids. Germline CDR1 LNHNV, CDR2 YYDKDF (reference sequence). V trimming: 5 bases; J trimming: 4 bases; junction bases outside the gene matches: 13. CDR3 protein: CATSQERLAGVGTGELFF. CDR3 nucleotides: TGTGCCACCAGCCAAGAGCGGCTAGCGGGAGTGGGCACCGGGGAGCTGTTTTTT.

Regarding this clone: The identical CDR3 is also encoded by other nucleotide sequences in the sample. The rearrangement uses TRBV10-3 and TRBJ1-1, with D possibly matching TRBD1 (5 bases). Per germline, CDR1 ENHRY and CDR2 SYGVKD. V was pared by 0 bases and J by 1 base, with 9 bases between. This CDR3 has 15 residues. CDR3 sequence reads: CAISESGGTNTEAFF. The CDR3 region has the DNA TGTGCCATCAGTGAGTCGGGCGGGACGAACACTGAAGCTTTCTTT.

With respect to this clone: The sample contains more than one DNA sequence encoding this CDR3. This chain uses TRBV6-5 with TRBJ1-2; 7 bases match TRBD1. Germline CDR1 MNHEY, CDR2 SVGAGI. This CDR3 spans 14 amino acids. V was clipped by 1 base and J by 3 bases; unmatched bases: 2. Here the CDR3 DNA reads TGTGCCAGCAGTTACTTAGACAGGGACTATGGCTACACCTTC. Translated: CASSYLDRDYGYTF.

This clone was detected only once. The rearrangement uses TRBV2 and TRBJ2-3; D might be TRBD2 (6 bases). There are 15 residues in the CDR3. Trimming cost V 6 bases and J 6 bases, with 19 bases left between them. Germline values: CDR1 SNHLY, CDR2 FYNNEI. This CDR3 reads CASSPEGGATDTQYF. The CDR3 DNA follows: TGTGCCAGCAGCCCTGAGGGAGGAGCAACTGATACGCAGTATTTT.

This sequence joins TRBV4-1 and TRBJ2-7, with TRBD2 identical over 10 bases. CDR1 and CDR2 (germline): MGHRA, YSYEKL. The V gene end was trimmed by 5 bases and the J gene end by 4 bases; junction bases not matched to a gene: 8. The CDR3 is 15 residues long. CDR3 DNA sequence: TGCGCCAGCAGCGCTCTAGCGGGAGCACCTTACGAGCAGTACTTC. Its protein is CASSALAGAPYEQYF.

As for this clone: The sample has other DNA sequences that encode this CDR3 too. This CDR3 is CASSSFSNQPQHF. DNA for the CDR3: TGTGCCAGCAGTTCCTTTAGCAATCAGCCCCAGCATTTT. The rearrangement uses TRBV6-6 and TRBJ1-5; no definite D call. The germline V and J ends were trimmed by 4 bases and 0 bases, with 4 bases remaining between them. The CDR3 runs 13 residues. From germline, CDR1 is MNHNY and CDR2 SVGAGI (reference sequence).

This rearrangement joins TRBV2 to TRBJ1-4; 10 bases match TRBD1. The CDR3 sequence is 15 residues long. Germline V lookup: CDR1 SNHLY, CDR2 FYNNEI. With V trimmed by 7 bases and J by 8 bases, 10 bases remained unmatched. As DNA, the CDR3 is TGTGCCAGCACCCTCCAGGGACAGGGGAACGAAAAACTGTTTTTT. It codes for CASTLQGQGNEKLFF. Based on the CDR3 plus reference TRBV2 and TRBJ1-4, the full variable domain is EPEVTQTPSHQVTQMGQEVILRCVPISNHLYFYWYRQILGQKVEFLVSFYNNEISEKSEIFDDQFSVERPDGSNFTLKIRSTKLEDSAMYFCASTLQGQGNEKLFFGSGTQLSVL.

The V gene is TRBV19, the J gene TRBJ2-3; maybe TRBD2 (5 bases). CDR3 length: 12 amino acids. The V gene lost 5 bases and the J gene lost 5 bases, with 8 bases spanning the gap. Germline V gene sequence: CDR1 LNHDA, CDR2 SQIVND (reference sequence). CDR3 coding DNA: TGTGCCAGTAGTCGGGCGGGAGATACGCAGTATTTT. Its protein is CASSRAGDTQYF.

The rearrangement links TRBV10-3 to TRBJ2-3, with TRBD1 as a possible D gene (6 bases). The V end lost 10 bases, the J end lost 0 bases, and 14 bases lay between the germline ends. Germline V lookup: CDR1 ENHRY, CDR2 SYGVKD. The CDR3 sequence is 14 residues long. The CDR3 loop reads CATEPGQSTDTQYF. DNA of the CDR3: TGTGCCACAGAACCAGGACAGAGCACAGATACGCAGTATTTT.